The T cell receptor (beta chain) described here comes from a study of blood T cell repertoires in COVID-19. Study overall: Sites in the United States, Italy and Spain provided acute and convalescent COVID-19 samples. The cDNA or gDNA used as material had been derived from T cells, B-cell-depleted T cells, or PBMCs.

In the original workflow: For nucleated cells, counts were estimated from reference gene primer amplification. Using immunoSEQ multiplex PCR, the repertoire was profiled, and TCRdb retains in-frame clones only, with some absent. D and trimming were read from the DNA, whereas the V and J calls and clone size are those reported in that table. Of just over 150,000 clones in the sample, 85% were seen once. V lost 0 bases and J lost 8, with 10 bases in between. This CDR3 spans 14 amino acids. Per the germline V gene, CDR1 is LGHDT and CDR2 is YNNKEL (reference sequence). The sequence derives from a human donor with acute or convalescent COVID-19. The donor label of this sample is uncertain. V is TRBV3-1 (or the pseudogene TRBV3-2) and J is TRBJ1-4; D is ambiguous. Specimen: peripheral blood. CDR3 region: CASSQDLGGEKLFF. The CDR3 nucleotides read TGTGCCAGCAGCCAAGATCTCGGAGGGGAAAAACTGTTTTTT.